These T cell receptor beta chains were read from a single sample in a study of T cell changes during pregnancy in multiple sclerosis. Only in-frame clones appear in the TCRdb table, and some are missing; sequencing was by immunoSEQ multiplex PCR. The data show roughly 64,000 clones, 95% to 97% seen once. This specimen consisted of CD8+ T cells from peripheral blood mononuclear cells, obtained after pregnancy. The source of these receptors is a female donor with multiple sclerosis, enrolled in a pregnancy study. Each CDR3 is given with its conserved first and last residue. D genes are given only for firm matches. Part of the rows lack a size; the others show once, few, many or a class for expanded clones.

CASSPRTANEQFF	TGTGCCAGCAGCCCGCGGACAGCCAATGAGCAGTTCTTC	.	.	TRBJ2-1	TRBV7-6
CASTGTSNAGELFF	TGTGCCAGCACGGGGACTAGCAACGCCGGGGAGCTGTTTTTT	.	TRBD2	TRBJ2-2	TRBV2
CASSPGQGPTNEKLFF	TGTGCCAGCAGCCCCGGACAGGGACCAACTAATGAAAAACTGTTTTTT	.	TRBD1	TRBJ1-4	TRBV7-8
CASSVALQGVHNEQFF	TGTGCCAGCAGCGTAGCGCTACAGGGGGTGCACAATGAGCAGTTCTTC	.	TRBD1	TRBJ2-1	TRBV9
CASSINRHEQYF	TGTGCCAGCAGTATCAACAGACACGAGCAGTACTTC	.	.	TRBJ2-7	TRBV2
CASKEYNEQFF	TGTGCCAGTAAGGAGTACAATGAGCAGTTCTTC	.	.	TRBJ2-1	TRBV19
CASSLLGQGYPEAFF	TGTGCCAGCAGCTTACTGGGACAGGGGTATCCTGAAGCTTTCTTT	once	TRBD1	TRBJ1-1	TRBV7-9
CASSYGLGGTTEAFF	TGTGCCAGCAGTTACGGGCTAGGGGGAACCACTGAAGCTTTCTTT	.	.	TRBJ1-1	TRBV6-5
CASSQEASGLYNEQFF	TGTGCCAGCAGCCAAGAGGCTAGCGGTCTTTACAATGAGCAGTTCTTC	.	TRBD2	TRBJ2-1	TRBV4-2
CASSLNREGDSPLHF	TGTGCCAGCAGCCTGAACAGGGAAGGAGATTCACCCCTCCACTTT	.	.	TRBJ1-6	TRBV5-6
CASSFPGLFSYEQYF	TGTGCCAGCAGTTTCCCGGGATTGTTCTCCTACGAGCAGTACTTC	.	.	TRBJ2-7	TRBV28
CASSYYRGSYEQYF	TGTGCCAGCAGTTACTACAGGGGCTCCTACGAGCAGTACTTC	.	TRBD1	TRBJ2-7	TRBV6-5
CASSEYSLNEQFF	TGTGCCAGCAGTGAATATTCCCTAAATGAGCAGTTCTTC	few	.	TRBJ2-1	TRBV25-1
CASSQSDTQYF	TGTGCCAGCAGCCAGTCGGATACGCAGTATTTT	.	.	TRBJ2-3	TRBV16
CSVVSGGLATDTQYF	TGCAGCGTTGTCTCGGGAGGACTAGCGACAGATACGCAGTATTTT	.	TRBD2	TRBJ2-3	TRBV29-1
CASSERGTGELFF	TGCGCCAGCAGTGAGAGGGGGACCGGGGAGCTGTTTTTT	.	.	TRBJ2-2	TRBV10-2
CASSPVTGANVLTF	TGTGCCAGCAGCCCTGTAACAGGGGCCAACGTCCTGACTTTC	.	.	TRBJ2-6	TRBV13
CASSFRGNTEAFF	TGTGCCAGCAGTTTCCGGGGGAACACTGAAGCTTTCTTT	.	.	TRBJ1-1	TRBV28
CASSFAGQGDGYTF	TGTGCCAGCAGTTTTGCCGGACAGGGAGATGGCTACACCTTC	.	TRBD1	TRBJ1-2	TRBV27
CSVEGLSTEQYF	TGCAGCGTTGAAGGACTTTCGACCGAGCAGTACTTC	.	.	TRBJ2-7	TRBV29-1
CASSQAQLAGESNEQFF	TGCGCCAGCAGCCAAGCCCAACTAGCGGGAGAATCGAATGAGCAGTTCTTC	once	TRBD2	TRBJ2-1	TRBV4-1
CASRGRLADLHNEQFF	TGTGCCAGTAGGGGGCGGCTAGCGGATTTACACAATGAGCAGTTCTTC	.	TRBD2	TRBJ2-1	TRBV19
CASSFLRTGGGEAFF	TGTGCCAGCAGTTTCCTCCGAACAGGGGGAGGTGAAGCTTTCTTT	.	TRBD1	TRBJ1-1	TRBV28
CASREQGPTEAFF	TGTGCCAGCAGGGAACAGGGACCCACTGAAGCTTTCTTT	.	.	TRBJ1-1	TRBV28
CASSQDWASGPYNEQFF	TGCGCCAGCAGCCAAGATTGGGCTAGCGGTCCTTACAATGAGCAGTTCTTC	.	TRBD2	TRBJ2-1	TRBV4-3
CASSWVFRRPSDRDEPYEQYF	TGTGCCAGCAGTTGGGTTTTTCGTCGACCCAGCGACAGGGATGAACCCTACGAGCAGTACTTC	.	TRBD1	TRBJ2-7	TRBV28
CASSLGSSADTQYF	TGTGCCAGCAGCTTAGGGAGTAGTGCAGATACGCAGTATTTT	.	.	TRBJ2-3	TRBV13